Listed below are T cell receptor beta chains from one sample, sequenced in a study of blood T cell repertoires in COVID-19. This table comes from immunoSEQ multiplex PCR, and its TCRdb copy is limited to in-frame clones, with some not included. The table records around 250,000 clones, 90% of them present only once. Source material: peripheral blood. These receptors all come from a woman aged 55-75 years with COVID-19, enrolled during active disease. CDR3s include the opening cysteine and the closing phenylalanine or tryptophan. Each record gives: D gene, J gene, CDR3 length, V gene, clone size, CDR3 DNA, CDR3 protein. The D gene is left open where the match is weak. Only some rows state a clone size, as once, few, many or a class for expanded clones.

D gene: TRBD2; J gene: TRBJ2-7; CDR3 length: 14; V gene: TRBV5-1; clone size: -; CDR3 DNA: TGCGCCAGCAGTCTAGCGGGGGGGCAGTACGAGCAGTACTTC; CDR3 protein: CASSLAGGQYEQYF
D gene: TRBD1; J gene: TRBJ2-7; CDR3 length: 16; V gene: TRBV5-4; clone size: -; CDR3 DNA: TGTGCCAGCAGCCCGGGACAGGGCGTCCTTTCGCGGGAGCAGTACTTC; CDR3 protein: CASSPGQGVLSREQYF
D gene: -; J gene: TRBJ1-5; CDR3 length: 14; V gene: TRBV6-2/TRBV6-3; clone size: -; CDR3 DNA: TGTGCCAGCAGTTACCCCAGGGGCAATCAGCCCCAGCATTTT; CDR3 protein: CASSYPRGNQPQHF
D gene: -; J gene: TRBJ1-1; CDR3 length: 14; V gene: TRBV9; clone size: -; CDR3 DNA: TGTGCCAGCAGCGTAGAGACAGTGAACACTGAAGCTTTCTTT; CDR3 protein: CASSVETVNTEAFF
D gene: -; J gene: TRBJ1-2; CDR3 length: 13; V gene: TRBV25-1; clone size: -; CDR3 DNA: TGTGCCAGCAGCCCGACGGGATTATATGGCTACACCTTC; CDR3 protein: CASSPTGLYGYTF
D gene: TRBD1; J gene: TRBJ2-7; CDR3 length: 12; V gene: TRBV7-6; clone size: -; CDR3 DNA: TGTGCCAGCAGCTCACAGGGGCACGAGCAGTACTTC; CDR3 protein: CASSSQGHEQYF
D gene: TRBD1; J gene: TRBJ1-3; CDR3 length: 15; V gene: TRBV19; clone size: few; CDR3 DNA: TGTGCCAGTAGTCAGAACAGGGGAACTGGAAACACCATATATTTT; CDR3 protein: CASSQNRGTGNTIYF
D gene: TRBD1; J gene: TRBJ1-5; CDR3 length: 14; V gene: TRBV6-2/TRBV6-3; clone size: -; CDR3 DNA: TGTGCCAGCAGTACACAGGGGGCTCGGCAGCCCCAGCATTTT; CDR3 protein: CASSTQGARQPQHF
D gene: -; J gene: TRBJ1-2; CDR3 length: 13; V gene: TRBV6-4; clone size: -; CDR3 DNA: TGTGCCAGCAGGGCGGGACCCGGCCATGGCTACACCTTC; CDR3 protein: CASRAGPGHGYTF
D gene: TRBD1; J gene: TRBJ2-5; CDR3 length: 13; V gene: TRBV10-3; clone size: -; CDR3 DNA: TGTGCCATCCGGGACAGACAACAAGAGACCCAGTACTTC; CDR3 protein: CAIRDRQQETQYF
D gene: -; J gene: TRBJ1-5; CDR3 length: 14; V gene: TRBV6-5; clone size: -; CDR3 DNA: TGTGCCAGCAAGCGGGACAATAGCAATCAGCCCCAGCATTTT; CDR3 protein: CASKRDNSNQPQHF
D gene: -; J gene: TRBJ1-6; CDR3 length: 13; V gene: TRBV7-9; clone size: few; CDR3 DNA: TGTGCCAGCAGCTTAGGGACTTTGTCACCCCTCCACTTT; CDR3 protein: CASSLGTLSPLHF
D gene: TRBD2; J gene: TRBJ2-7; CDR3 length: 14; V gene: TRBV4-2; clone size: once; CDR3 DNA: TGTGCCAGCGCCGAACTAGCGGGGGTCTACGAGCAGTACTTC; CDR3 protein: CASAELAGVYEQYF
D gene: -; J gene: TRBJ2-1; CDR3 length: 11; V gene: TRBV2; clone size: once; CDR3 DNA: TGTGCCAGCAGGGCCTTCAATGAGCAGTTCTTC; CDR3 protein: CASRAFNEQFF
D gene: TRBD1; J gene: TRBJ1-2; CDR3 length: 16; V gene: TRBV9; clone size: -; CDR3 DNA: TGTGCCAGCAGAAAGGGTATCGGGACAGGACTCTATGGCTACACCTTC; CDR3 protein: CASRKGIGTGLYGYTF
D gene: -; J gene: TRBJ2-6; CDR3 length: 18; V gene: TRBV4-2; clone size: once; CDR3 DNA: TGTGCCAGCAGCCAAGTAGAGGGTTGGGTGGCTGGGGCCAACGTCCTGACTTTC; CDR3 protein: CASSQVEGWVAGANVLTF
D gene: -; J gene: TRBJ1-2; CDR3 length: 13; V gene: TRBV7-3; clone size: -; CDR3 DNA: TGTGCCAGCAGCTTTACCACCTCGGGAGGCTACACCTTC; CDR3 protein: CASSFTTSGGYTF
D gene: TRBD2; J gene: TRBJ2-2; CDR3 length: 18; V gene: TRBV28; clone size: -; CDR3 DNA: TGTGCCAGCAGTTTTGTGGGGGGGAGGAGCGCGAACACCGGGGAGCTGTTTTTT; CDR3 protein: CASSFVGGRSANTGELFF
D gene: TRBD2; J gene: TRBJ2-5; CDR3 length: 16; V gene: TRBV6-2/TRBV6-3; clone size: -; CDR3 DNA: TGTGCCAGCAGTTACGGGGCGGGGGACTTCCAAGAGACCCAGTACTTC; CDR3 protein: CASSYGAGDFQETQYF
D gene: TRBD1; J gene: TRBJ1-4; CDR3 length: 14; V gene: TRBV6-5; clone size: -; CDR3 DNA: TGTGCCACTTTGTGGACAGGAAATAATGAAAAACTGTTTTTT; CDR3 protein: CATLWTGNNEKLFF
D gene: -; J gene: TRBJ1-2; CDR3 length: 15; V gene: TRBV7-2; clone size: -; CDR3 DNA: TGTGCCAGCAGCTCGTACGTACAGGGAAACTATGGCTACACCTTC; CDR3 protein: CASSSYVQGNYGYTF
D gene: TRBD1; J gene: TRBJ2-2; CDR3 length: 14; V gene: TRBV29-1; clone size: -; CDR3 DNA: TGCAGCGTCGGGCGACAGGGGAACACCGGGGAGCTGTTTTTT; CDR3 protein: CSVGRQGNTGELFF
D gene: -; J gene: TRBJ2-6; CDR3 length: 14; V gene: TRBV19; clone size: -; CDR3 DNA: TGTGCCAGTAAACAGCAGGCCGGGGCCAACGTCCTGACTTTC; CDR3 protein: CASKQQAGANVLTF
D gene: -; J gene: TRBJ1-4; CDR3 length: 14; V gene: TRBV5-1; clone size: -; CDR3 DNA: TGCGCCAGCAGCTTGGGACAGTACAATGAAAAACTGTTTTTT; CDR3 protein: CASSLGQYNEKLFF
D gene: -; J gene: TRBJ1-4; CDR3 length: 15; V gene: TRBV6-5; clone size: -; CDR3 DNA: TGTGCCAGCAGTAGCCCGACAGCTAATAATGAAAAACTGTTTTTT; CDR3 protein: CASSSPTANNEKLFF
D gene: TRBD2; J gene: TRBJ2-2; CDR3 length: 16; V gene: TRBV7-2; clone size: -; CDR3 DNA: TGTGCCAGCAGCTGGACTAGCGGGGGGAGCACCGGGGAGCTGTTTTTT; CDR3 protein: CASSWTSGGSTGELFF
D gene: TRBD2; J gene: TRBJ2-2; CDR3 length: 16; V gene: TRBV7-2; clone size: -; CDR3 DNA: TGTGCCAGCAGCTTAGAACCAGCGGGGAGCACCGGGGAGCTGTTTTTT; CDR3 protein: CASSLEPAGSTGELFF
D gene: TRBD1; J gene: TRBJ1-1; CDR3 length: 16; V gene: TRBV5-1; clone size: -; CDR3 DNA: TGCGCCAGCAGTTCAACAGGGGGCCTAGATGGCACTGAAGCTTTCTTT; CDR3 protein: CASSSTGGLDGTEAFF
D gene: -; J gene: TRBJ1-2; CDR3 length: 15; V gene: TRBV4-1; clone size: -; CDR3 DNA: TGCGCCAGCAGCCACCTTGGGAGGGCTAACTATGGCTACACCTTC; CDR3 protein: CASSHLGRANYGYTF